This TCR beta chain was captured in a study of cytomegalovirus exposure and HLA in healthy donors. Study conclusions and caveats: The study put 150 or so TCR beta chains on its list as cytomegalovirus-associated. There were a few CMV-associated chains whose specificity for CMV antigens was confirmed in vitro.

Sequencing was performed with immunoSEQ multiplex PCR; in TCRdb, only in-frame clones are kept and a portion is missing. Among 120,000 to 150,000 clones listed, over 80% were seen once. CDR1 and CDR2 from the germline V gene are SGHDT and YYEEEE. This CDR3 has 13 amino acids. V lost 1 base and J lost 7; bases outside the gene matches: 3. Turning to this clone: Its specificity is not known.

The sample was PBMCs. This sequence was found in a man between 18 and 35 years old in good health and CMV-seropositive. The V call is TRBV5-6, the J call TRBJ2-3; 7 bases are shared with TRBD2. CDR3 bases: TGTGCCAGCAGCTTGCGGGGACTAAATACGCAGTATTTT. Translation gives CASSLRGLNTQYF. The full variable domain, with the rest looked up from reference TRBV5-6 and TRBJ2-3, is DAGVTQSPTHLIKTRGQQVTLRCSPKSGHDTVSWYQQALGQGPQFIFQYYEEEERQRGNFPDRFSGHQFPNYSSELNVNALLLGDSALYLCASSLRGLNTQYFGPGTRLTVL.